Below, 23 T cell receptor beta chains from the same sample are listed, as sequenced in a study of blood T cell repertoires in COVID-19. Using immunoSEQ multiplex PCR, the repertoire was profiled, and TCRdb retains in-frame clones only, with some absent. The repertoire consists of some 70,000 clones, with more than 70% occurring once and the leading ten covering over 5%. Sequencing was performed on peripheral blood. All receptors come from an older woman with acute or convalescent COVID-19.

About this clone itself: At the DNA level, this CDR3 is encoded by other sequences in the same sample as well. The rearrangement joins TRBV5-4 to TRBJ2-5, with D possibly matching TRBD1 (5 bases). V was cut by 4 bases and J by 0 bases, with 7 bases left in between. This CDR3 is built from 13 residues. The germline CDR1 and CDR2 sequences are SGHNT and YYREEE (reference sequence). In nucleotides, the CDR3 is TGTGCCAGCAGCCCACAGGACCAAGAGACCCAGTACTTC. Translation: CASSPQDQETQYF.

V is TRBV19 and J is TRBJ1-1; D is ambiguous. Germline-derived CDR1 and CDR2 are LNHDA and SQIVND (reference sequence). The CDR3 loop spans 14 amino acids. V gave up 7 bases and J gave up 1 base, with 13 bases separating them. CDR3 protein: CASMALSSNTEAFF. CDR3 nucleotides: TGTGCCAGTATGGCCCTCTCATCGAACACTGAAGCTTTCTTT.

The J gene is TRBJ2-5, the V gene TRBV24-1; TRBD2 agrees at 12 bases. V dropped 1 base and J dropped 1; count of bases not matched to a gene: 6. The CDR3 loop spans 18 amino acids. CDR1 KGHDR and CDR2 SFDVKD come from the germline V gene. DNA for the CDR3: TGTGCCACCAGTGATTTCCCTAGCGGGAGGGGAGGCCAAGAGACCCAGTACTTC. Its translation is CATSDFPSGRGGQETQYF.

V and J are TRBV6-2 or TRBV6-3 and TRBJ2-1, with D hard to call. Between the trimmed V and J ends, which lost 2 bases and 2 bases, there was a span of 10 bases. This CDR3 contains 15 residues. Germline CDR1 MNHEY, CDR2 SVGEGT. As DNA, the CDR3 is TGTGCCAGCAGTTACGAGCACCCTACCTACAATGAGCAGTTCTTC. Protein product: CASSYEHPTYNEQFF.

This clone was found a few times. The chain carries TRBV7-2 and TRBJ1-5; TRBD1 matches 7 bases. CDR1 is SGHTA, CDR2 FQGNSA, per germline. Trimming at V came to 6 bases and at J to 3 bases, leaving 8 bases not matched to a gene. This CDR3 is built from 15 residues. The DNA of the CDR3 is TGTGCCAGCAGTCCACAGGGGTATAACAATCAGCCCCAGCATTTT. It translates to CASSPQGYNNQPQHF.

This chain connects TRBV7-2 to TRBJ1-5, with D maybe TRBD1 (5 bases). Trimming took 1 base from V and 2 from J, leaving 15 bases between them. The CDR3 is 17 amino acids. From germline, CDR1 is SGHTA and CDR2 FQGNSA. DNA for the CDR3: TGTGCCAGCAGCTTAGTGGGGGGTCAGGGCGGCAATCAGCCCCAGCATTTT. Translated: CASSLVGGQGGNQPQHF.

The chain employs TRBV4-1 and TRBJ2-7; 7 positions match TRBD1. Germline CDR1 reads MGHRA; CDR2 reads YSYEKL. The CDR3 totals 15 residues. With V trimmed by 0 bases and J by 2 bases, 4 bases remained unmatched. The chain's CDR3 is CASSQEGTATYEQYF. The DNA of the CDR3 is TGCGCCAGCAGCCAAGAGGGGACAGCTACCTACGAGCAGTACTTC.

The V call is TRBV7-9, the J call TRBJ2-6; perhaps TRBD1 as D (6 bases). The germline gives CDR1 SEHNR, CDR2 FQNEAQ (reference sequence). Trimming pared 1 base from V and 8 bases from J, leaving 9 bases between. The CDR3 runs to 14 residues. CDR3 DNA: TGTGCCAGCAGCTTAGGGACAGACTCCAACGTCCTGACTTTC. This encodes CASSLGTDSNVLTF.

This chain uses TRBV19 with TRBJ2-5, with TRBD1 as a possible D gene (7 bases). There are 15 residues in the CDR3. With 7 bases removed from V and 4 bases from J, the gap between germline ends came to 19 bases. Germline V gene lookup returns CDR1 LNHDA and CDR2 SQIVND (reference sequence). In DNA, the CDR3 is TGTGCCAGTATCGGAGGGGGCAGGATGGGAGAGACCCAGTACTTC. Translation: CASIGGGRMGETQYF.

V and J are TRBV28 and TRBJ1-1, with TRBD1 matching over 7 bases. The V gene's germline CDR1 is MDHEN and CDR2 SYDVKM. This CDR3 spans 15 amino acids. The ends lost 8 bases at V and 5 bases at J; junction bases unmatched: 14. The CDR3 here is CASGKAGGRGTEAFF. The CDR3 DNA reads as TGTGCCAGCGGTAAGGCAGGGGGAAGGGGTACTGAAGCTTTCTTT. Supplemented by reference TRBV28 and TRBJ1-1, the full variable domain reads DVKVTQSSRYLVKRTGEKVFLECVQDMDHENMFWYRQDPGLGLRLIYFSYDVKMKEKGDIPEGYSVSREKKERFSLILESASTNQTSMYLCASGKAGGRGTEAFFGQGTRLTVV.

This sequence joins TRBV19 and TRBJ1-3; no definite D call. The CDR3 contains 16 residues. Germline V CDR1 and CDR2: LNHDA, SQIVND (reference sequence). The V and J ends lost 8 bases and 0 bases respectively, with 17 bases between them. CDR3 loop: CASRTEHSLSGNTIYF. The CDR3 nucleotides read TGTGCCAGTCGAACCGAGCACAGTCTCTCTGGAAACACCATATATTTT.

This sequence joins TRBV30 and TRBJ1-2; D gene ambiguous. CDR3 length: 15 residues. Germline lookup yields CDR1 GTSNPN and CDR2 SVGIG (reference sequence). V lost 1 base and J 8 bases, leaving 20 bases between the germline ends. The CDR3 bases are TGTGCCTGGAGTGAGTATACAGCTTCGGGAGAGGGCTACACCTTC. Translating gives CAWSEYTASGEGYTF.

This chain uses TRBV6-6 with TRBJ2-7; TRBD1 is a possible D gene (5 bases). The CDR3 has 14 amino acids. The V end was cut by 6 bases, the J end by 1 base, with 13 bases between. The germline V gene has CDR1 MNHNY and CDR2 SVGAGI (reference sequence). Here the CDR3 DNA reads TGTGCCAGCAGCCTTCCACAGGCTTCCTACGAGCAGTACTTC. Translating it yields CASSLPQASYEQYF.

The rearrangement uses TRBV13 and TRBJ2-3; 8 bases map to TRBD2. V lost 5 bases to trimming and J lost 1 base; unmatched junction nucleotides: 5. Germline values: CDR1 PRHDT, CDR2 FYEKMQ (reference sequence). This CDR3 is 15 amino acids long. The CDR3 protein is CASSLSGERTDTQYF. As DNA, the CDR3 is TGTGCCAGCAGCCTTAGCGGGGAACGCACAGATACGCAGTATTTT.

The J gene is TRBJ2-3, the V gene TRBV30; 11 nucleotides align to TRBD2. Germline V lookup: CDR1 GTSNPN, CDR2 SVGIG (reference sequence). The CDR3 covers 15 residues. Trimming took 3 bases from V and 1 from J; bases not matched to a gene: 3. The CDR3 here is CAWREGLAGTDTQYF. For the CDR3, the DNA is TGTGCCTGGAGGGAGGGACTAGCGGGCACAGATACGCAGTATTTT.

The chain employs TRBV28 and TRBJ1-2; no reliable D call. The length of the CDR3 is 13 residues. The germline CDR1 and CDR2 sequences are MDHEN and SYDVKM. V was cut by 1 base and J by 5 bases, with 8 bases left in between. This chain's CDR3 is CASSLSQNYGYTF. CDR3 DNA sequence: TGTGCCAGCAGTTTATCTCAGAATTATGGCTACACCTTC.

The rearrangement uses TRBV7-3 and TRBJ1-1, with a possible D match to TRBD1 (6 bases). The CDR3 loop spans 15 amino acids. V was clipped by 5 bases and J by 0 bases, with 13 bases between them. Germline CDR1 and CDR2: SGHTA and FQGTGA. As DNA, the CDR3 is TGTGCCAGCAGCCTAGGACAGCAAATGAACACTGAAGCTTTCTTT. Translating it yields CASSLGQQMNTEAFF.

The CDR3, as DNA: TGTGCCAGCAGCTTGTCAGCAGGGTACGATAATTCACCCCTCCACTTT. Amino acid sequence: CASSLSAGYDNSPLHF. This sequence joins TRBV5-4 and TRBJ1-6; D may be TRBD1 (5 bases). V dropped 1 base and J dropped 5 bases, with 13 bases sitting between them. This CDR3 region has 16 residues. Germline-derived CDR1 and CDR2 are SGHNT and YYREEE (reference sequence).

The V call is TRBV3-1 (or the pseudogene TRBV3-2), the J call TRBJ2-2; 7 bases map to TRBD2. The CDR3 loop spans 16 amino acids. Per the germline V gene, CDR1 is LGHDT and CDR2 is YNNKEL (reference sequence). The V gene end was trimmed by 0 bases and the J gene end by 5 bases; junction bases not matched to a gene: 6. CDR3 DNA: TGTGCCAGCAGCCAAGATGGCGGGGGATGGACCGGGGAGCTGTTTTTT. Its translation is CASSQDGGGWTGELFF.

This clone was seen only a few times. CDR3 amino acids: CASSWDRGPLHF. The CDR3 DNA follows: TGTGCCAGCAGCTGGGACAGGGGGCCCCTCCACTTT. The chain is built from TRBV7-9 and TRBJ1-6, with 11 bases fitting TRBD1. This CDR3 has 12 residues. In germline, CDR1 is SEHNR, CDR2 FQNEAQ (reference sequence). V lost 4 bases, J lost 13 bases, and 0 bases stayed unmatched. Filled out from reference TRBV7-9 and TRBJ1-6, the complete variable domain reads DTGVSQNPRHKITKRGQNVTFRCDPISEHNRLYWYRQTLGQGPEFLTYFQNEAQLEKSRLLSDRFSAERPKGSFSTLEIQRTEQGDSAMYLCASSWDRGPLHFGNGTRLTVT.

The chain uses TRBV9 and TRBJ2-2; D ambiguous. This CDR3 is built from 14 residues. With 3 bases removed from V and 0 bases from J, the gap between germline ends came to 6 bases. CDR1 is SGDLS, CDR2 YYNGEE, per germline. The CDR3 bases are TGTGCCAGCAGCGAATCCGCGAACACCGGGGAGCTGTTTTTT. Translation: CASSESANTGELFF.

Only one count was recorded for this clone. The V gene is TRBV28, the J gene TRBJ1-2; 8 bases agree with TRBD1. The CDR3 has 17 residues. The ends lost 1 base at V and 5 bases at J; junction bases unmatched: 12. Germline loops: CDR1 MDHEN, CDR2 SYDVKM. The CDR3 bases are TGTGCCAGCAGTTTATTGTCTGCGACAGGGGTGGGGTATGGCTACACCTTC. Translating it yields CASSLLSATGVGYGYTF.

This clone was seen a few times. At the DNA level, this CDR3 is encoded by other sequences in the same sample as well. The rearrangement links TRBV20-1 to TRBJ1-1, with D hard to call. Trimming took 6 bases from V and 1 from J, leaving 3 bases between them. Germline lookup yields CDR1 DFQATT and CDR2 SNEGSKA (reference sequence). CDR3 size: 10 residues. The CDR3 sequence: CSARNTEAFF. The DNA of the CDR3 is TGCAGTGCCAGGAACACTGAAGCTTTCTTT.